These 10 T cell receptor beta chains were sequenced from one sample in a study of tumor and adjacent non-tumor tissue in lung cancer (dated by TCRdb to the late 2010s). RNA was isolated from bulk, unsorted tissue, and RNA quality was assessed with a NanoDrop ND-1000 and an Agilent 2100. Library generation was performed with multiplex PCR. This sample was sequenced with an Illumina HiSeq 2500. TCRbeta libraries were built by three rounds of nested PCR using primers (Table S4), following protocols modified from ARM-PCR. In-frame beta chains were kept once TCRdb had trimmed the public reads at Q25 with fastp and called clones with MiXCR. Every CDR3 protein is listed once, alongside the most common genes and DNA of its rows. The table for this sample lists around 210,000 distinct CDR3 sequences; 70% to 75% of them were counted only once. Together, the top ten hold around 25% of the sample. The sample comprised lung tumor tissue. Every receptor here comes from a man aged 55 to 70 with non-small cell lung cancer.

Turning to this clonotype: One end of the junction is discordant with germline, which a read error may explain. The V gene is TRBV5-6, the J gene TRBJ2-2; 10 positions match TRBD1. The CDR3 is 16 residues long. Germline V gene sequence: CDR1 SGHDT, CDR2 YYEEEE. Written as DNA, the CDR3 is TGTGCCAGCAGCCCGGACAGGGGGTGTTACACCGGGGAGCTGTTTTTC. It specifies CASSPDRGCYTGELFF.

This clonotype was seen once. A much larger clone differs by one base, so this may be a read error. The V call is TRBV6-6, the J call TRBJ2-2, with TRBD2 matching 8 bases. Germline V gene lookup returns CDR1 MNHNY and CDR2 SVGAGI (reference sequence). V lost 6 bases to trimming and J lost 10 bases; unmatched junction nucleotides: 10. The CDR3 is 14 amino acids. Here the CDR3 DNA reads TGTGCCAGCAGCCGAGCGGGAGTCGCCGCGGAGCTGTTTTTT. Translating it yields CASSRAGVAAELFF.

The V and J genes are TRBV4-2 and TRBJ2-2; D gene unclear. Germline V lookup: CDR1 LGHNA, CDR2 YNFKEQ. This CDR3 region has 15 residues. Trimming cost V 0 bases and J 0 bases, with 5 bases left between them. CDR3 in amino acids: CASSQDTSNTGELFF. As DNA, the CDR3 is TGTGCCAGCAGCCAAGATACTTCGAACACCGGGGAGCTGTTTTTT.

This clonotype was detected ten times or more. The V call is TRBV6-2 or TRBV6-3, the J call TRBJ2-7; D is unclear. Trimming took 2 bases from V and 4 from J, leaving 18 bases between them. Germline lookup yields CDR1 MNHEY and CDR2 SVGEGT. The CDR3 is made up of 16 amino acids. The CDR3 loop reads CASSYRSGSVDYEQYF. The CDR3 bases are TGTGCCAGCAGTTACAGGTCTGGGTCTGTGGATTACGAGCAGTACTTC.

Concerning this clonotype itself: One end of the junction varies from germline; a read error may be responsible. The rearrangement uses TRBV4-3 and TRBJ1-1; possible D gene TRBD1, 5 bases. Germline V gene data show CDR1 as LGHNA and CDR2 as YSLEER. CDR3 length: 14 amino acids. The CDR3 is CASSPTGDTTEAFF. CDR3 coding DNA: TGCGCCAGCAGTCCAACGGGGGATACCACTGAAGCTTTCTTC.

The chain links TRBV12-5 to TRBJ1-2, with 8 positions matching TRBD1. This CDR3 is built from 13 residues. In germline, CDR1 is LGHNT, CDR2 FRNRAP. With 2 bases clipped from V and 12 bases from J, the junction kept 8 bases outside the gene matches. Here the CDR3 reads CASGLSDRESNTF. The DNA of the CDR3 is TGTGCTAGTGGTTTGTCGGACAGGGAGTCCAACACCTTC.

This clonotype was seen ten or more times. V is TRBV11-2 and J is TRBJ2-7; 7 bases map to TRBD1. CDR3 size: 14 residues. The germline gives CDR1 SGHAT, CDR2 FQNNGV. Losses at the gene ends were 5 bases for V and 0 bases for J; bases not matched to a gene: 4. The CDR3 here is CASSPWDSSYEQYF. Written as DNA, the CDR3 is TGTGCCAGCAGCCCATGGGACAGCTCCTACGAGCAGTACTTC.

J is TRBJ2-7 and V is TRBV20-1; D gene unclear. Germline CDR1 is DFQATT and CDR2 is SNEGSKA (reference sequence). V dropped 4 bases and J dropped 0 bases, with 16 bases sitting between them. There are 15 residues in the CDR3. CDR3 bases: TGCAGTGCTATCCCCCTTGGCTCCTCCTCCTACGAGCAGTACTTC. This gives the protein CSAIPLGSSSYEQYF.

This clonotype was found once. Since a much larger clone is just one base distant, this may be a read error. V usage is TRBV20-1 and J usage is TRBJ1-2, with D possibly matching TRBD1 (5 bases). The CDR3 has 13 amino acids. Germline V gives CDR1 DFQATT, CDR2 SNEGSKA (reference sequence). CDR3 nucleotide sequence: TGCAGTGTTAGACAGTTTTTGGACTATGGCTACACCTTC. It translates to CSVRQFLDYGYTF.

Remarks on this clonotype: A much larger clone differs from this one at a single base, so this may be a read error. The chain joins TRBV20-1 to TRBJ2-5; D is perhaps TRBD2 (6 bases). This CDR3 has 14 residues. Germline CDR1 DFQATT, CDR2 SNEGSKA (reference sequence). The CDR3 region is CSDRLGGRRETQYF. CDR3 nucleotides: TGCAGTGATAGATTGGGGGGTCGACGGGAGACCCAGTACTTC.